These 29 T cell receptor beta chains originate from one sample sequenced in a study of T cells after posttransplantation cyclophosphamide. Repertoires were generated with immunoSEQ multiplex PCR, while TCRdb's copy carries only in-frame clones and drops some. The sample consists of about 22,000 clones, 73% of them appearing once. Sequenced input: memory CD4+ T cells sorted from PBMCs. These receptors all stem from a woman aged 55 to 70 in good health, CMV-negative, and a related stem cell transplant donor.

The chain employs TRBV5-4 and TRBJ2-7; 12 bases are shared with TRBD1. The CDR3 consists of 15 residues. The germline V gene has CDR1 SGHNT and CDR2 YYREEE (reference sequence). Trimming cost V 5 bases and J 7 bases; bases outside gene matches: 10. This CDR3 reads CASSRGGTGGGEQYF. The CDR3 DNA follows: TGTGCCAGCAGTCGTGGTGGGACAGGGGGCGGTGAGCAGTACTTC.

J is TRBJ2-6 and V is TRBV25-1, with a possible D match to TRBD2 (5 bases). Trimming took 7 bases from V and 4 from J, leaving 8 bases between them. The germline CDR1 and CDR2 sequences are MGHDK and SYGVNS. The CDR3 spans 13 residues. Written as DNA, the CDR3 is TGTGCCAGCAAGGAGGTCGGGGCCAACGTCCTGACTTTC. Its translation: CASKEVGANVLTF.

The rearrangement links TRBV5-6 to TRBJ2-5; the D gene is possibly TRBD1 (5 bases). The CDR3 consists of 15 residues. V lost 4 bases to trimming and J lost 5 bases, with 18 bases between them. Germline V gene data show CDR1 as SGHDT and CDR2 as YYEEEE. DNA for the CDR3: TGTGCCAGCAGCCTTGGGGCGGTGGTTCGGGAGACCCAGTACTTC. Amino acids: CASSLGAVVRETQYF.

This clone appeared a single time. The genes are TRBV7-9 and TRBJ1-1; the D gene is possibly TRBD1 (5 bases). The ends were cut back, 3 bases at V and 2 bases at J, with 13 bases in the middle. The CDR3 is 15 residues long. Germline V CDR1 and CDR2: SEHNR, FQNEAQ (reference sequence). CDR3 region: CASSLGGVYNTEAFF. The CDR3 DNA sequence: TGTGCCAGCAGCTTGGGGGGGGTTTACAACACTGAAGCTTTCTTT.

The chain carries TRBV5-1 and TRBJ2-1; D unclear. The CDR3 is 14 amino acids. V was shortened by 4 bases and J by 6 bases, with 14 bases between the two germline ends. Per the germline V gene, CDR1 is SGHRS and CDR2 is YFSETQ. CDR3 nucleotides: TGCGCCAGCAGCCCTGCGATCGTTGGCAATGAGCAGTTCTTC. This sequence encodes CASSPAIVGNEQFF.

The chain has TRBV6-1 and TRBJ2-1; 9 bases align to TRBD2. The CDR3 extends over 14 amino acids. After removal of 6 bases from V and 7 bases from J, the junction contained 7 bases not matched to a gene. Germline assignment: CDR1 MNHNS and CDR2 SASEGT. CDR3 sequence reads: CASRIAGVGNEQFF. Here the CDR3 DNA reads TGTGCCAGCAGGATAGCGGGAGTTGGTAATGAGCAGTTCTTC.

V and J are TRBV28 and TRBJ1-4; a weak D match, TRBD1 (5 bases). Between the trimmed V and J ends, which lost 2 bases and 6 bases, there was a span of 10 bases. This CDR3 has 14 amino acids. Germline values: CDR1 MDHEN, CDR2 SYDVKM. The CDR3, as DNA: TGTGCCAGCAGTTTAAGGGGCTCGCATGAAAAACTGTTTTTT. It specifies CASSLRGSHEKLFF. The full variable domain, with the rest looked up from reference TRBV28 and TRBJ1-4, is DVKVTQSSRYLVKRTGEKVFLECVQDMDHENMFWYRQDPGLGLRLIYFSYDVKMKEKGDIPEGYSVSREKKERFSLILESASTNQTSMYLCASSLRGSHEKLFFGSGTQLSVL.

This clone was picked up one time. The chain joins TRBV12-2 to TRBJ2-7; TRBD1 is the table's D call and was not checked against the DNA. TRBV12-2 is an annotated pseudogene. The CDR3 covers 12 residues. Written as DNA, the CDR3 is TGTGCAAGTCGCTTAGACAGGTGCGAGCAGTACTTC. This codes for CASRLDRCEQYF.

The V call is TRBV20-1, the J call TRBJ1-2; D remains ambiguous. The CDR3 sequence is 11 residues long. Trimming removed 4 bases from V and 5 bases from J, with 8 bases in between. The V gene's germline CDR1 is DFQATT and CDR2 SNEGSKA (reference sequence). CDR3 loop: CSATNRYGYTF. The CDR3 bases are TGCAGTGCTACCAACAGATATGGCTACACCTTC.

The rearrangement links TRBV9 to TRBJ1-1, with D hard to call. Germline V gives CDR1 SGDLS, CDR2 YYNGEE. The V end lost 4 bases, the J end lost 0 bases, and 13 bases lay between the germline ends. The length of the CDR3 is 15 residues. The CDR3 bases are TGTGCCAGCAGCCCCATAGGCGGAATGAACACTGAAGCTTTCTTT. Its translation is CASSPIGGMNTEAFF.

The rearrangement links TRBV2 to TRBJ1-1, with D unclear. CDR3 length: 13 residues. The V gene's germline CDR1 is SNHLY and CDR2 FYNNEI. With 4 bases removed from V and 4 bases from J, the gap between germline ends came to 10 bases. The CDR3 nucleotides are TGTGCCAGCAGTGTGCAGGAGGGCACTGAAGCTTTCTTT. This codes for CASSVQEGTEAFF.

CDR3: CASSLSPQGQTEAFF. The CDR3 DNA reads as TGCGCCAGCAGCCTCTCCCCCCAGGGGCAGACTGAAGCTTTCTTT. The J gene is TRBJ1-1, the V gene TRBV5-1; maybe TRBD1 (6 bases). This CDR3 is 15 amino acids long. The V end lost 4 bases, the J end lost 5 bases, and 18 bases lay between the germline ends. Germline V gene lookup returns CDR1 SGHRS and CDR2 YFSETQ. Variable domain in full (rest from reference TRBV5-1 and TRBJ1-1): KAGVTQTPRYLIKTRGQQVTLSCSPISGHRSVSWYQQTPGQGLQFLFEYFSETQRNKGNFPGRFSGRQFSNSRSEMNVSTLELGDSALYLCASSLSPQGQTEAFFGQGTRLTVV.

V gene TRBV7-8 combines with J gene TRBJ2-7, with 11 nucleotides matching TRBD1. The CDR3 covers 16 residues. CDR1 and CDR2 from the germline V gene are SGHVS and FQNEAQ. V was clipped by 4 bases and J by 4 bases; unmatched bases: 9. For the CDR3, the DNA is TGTGCCAGCAGCTGGGGTTCCGGGACAGGGGGATACGAGCAGTACTTC. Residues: CASSWGSGTGGYEQYF.

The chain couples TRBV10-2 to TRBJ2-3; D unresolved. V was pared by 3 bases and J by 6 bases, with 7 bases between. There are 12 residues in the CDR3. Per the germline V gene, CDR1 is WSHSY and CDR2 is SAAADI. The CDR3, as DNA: TGCGCCAGCAGTGACCCCGTGGATACGCAGTATTTT. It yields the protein CASSDPVDTQYF.

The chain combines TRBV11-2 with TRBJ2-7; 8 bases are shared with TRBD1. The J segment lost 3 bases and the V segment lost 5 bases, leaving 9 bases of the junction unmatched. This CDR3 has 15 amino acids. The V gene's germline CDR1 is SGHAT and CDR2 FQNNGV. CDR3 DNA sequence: TGTGCCAGCAGCATGACAGGGGCTTACTTCTACGAGCAGTACTTC. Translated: CASSMTGAYFYEQYF.

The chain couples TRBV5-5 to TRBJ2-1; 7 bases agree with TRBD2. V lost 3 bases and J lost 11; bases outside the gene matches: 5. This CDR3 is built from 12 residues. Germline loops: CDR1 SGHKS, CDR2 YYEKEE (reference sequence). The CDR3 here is CASSSWGGQQFF. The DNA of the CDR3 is TGTGCCAGCAGCTCGTGGGGGGGTCAGCAGTTCTTC.

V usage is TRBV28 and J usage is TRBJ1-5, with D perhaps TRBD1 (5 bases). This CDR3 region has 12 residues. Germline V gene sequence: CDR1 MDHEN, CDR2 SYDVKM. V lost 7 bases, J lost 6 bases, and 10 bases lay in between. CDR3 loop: CASKGSSQPQHF. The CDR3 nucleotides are TGTGCCAGCAAGGGGTCGTCTCAGCCCCAGCATTTT.

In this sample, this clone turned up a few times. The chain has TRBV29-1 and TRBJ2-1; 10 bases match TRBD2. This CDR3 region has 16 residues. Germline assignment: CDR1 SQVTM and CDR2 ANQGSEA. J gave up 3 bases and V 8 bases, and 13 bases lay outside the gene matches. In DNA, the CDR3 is TGCAGCCCGAGTGGCATAGCGGGAGGTAACTACAATGAGCAGTTCTTC. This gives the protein CSPSGIAGGNYNEQFF.

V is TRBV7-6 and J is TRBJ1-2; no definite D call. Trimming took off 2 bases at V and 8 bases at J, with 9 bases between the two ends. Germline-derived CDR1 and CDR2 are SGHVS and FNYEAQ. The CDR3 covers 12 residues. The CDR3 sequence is CASSLYRGGYTF. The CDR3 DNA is TGTGCCAGCAGCTTATACCGAGGGGGCTACACCTTC. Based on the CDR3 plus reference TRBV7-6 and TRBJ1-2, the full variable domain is GAGVSQSPRYKVTKRGQDVALRCDPISGHVSLYWYRQALGQGPEFLTYFNYEAQQDKSGLPNDRFSAERPEGSISTLTIQRTEQRDSAMYRCASSLYRGGYTFGSGTRLTVV.

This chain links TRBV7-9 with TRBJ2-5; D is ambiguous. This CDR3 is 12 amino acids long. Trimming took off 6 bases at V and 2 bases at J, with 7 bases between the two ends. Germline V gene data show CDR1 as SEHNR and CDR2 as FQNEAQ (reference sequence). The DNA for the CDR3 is TGTGCCAGCAGTCTAAAACAAGAGACCCAGTACTTC. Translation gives CASSLKQETQYF.

The CDR3: CASSPYVGQGSGGYTF. The CDR3 region has the DNA TGTGCCAGTAGTCCATACGTGGGACAGGGGAGCGGTGGCTACACCTTC. The chain links TRBV19 to TRBJ1-2; TRBD1 aligns across 10 bases. Germline CDR1 LNHDA, CDR2 SQIVND (reference sequence). CDR3 length: 16 residues. V lost 5 bases, J lost 7 bases, and 13 bases stayed unmatched. The full variable domain, completed using reference TRBV19 and TRBJ1-2, is DGGITQSPKYLFRKEGQNVTLSCEQNLNHDAMYWYRQDPGQGLRLIYYSQIVNDFQKGDIAEGYSVSREKKESFPLTVTSAQKNPTAFYLCASSPYVGQGSGGYTFGSGTRLTVV.

CDR3 bases: TGTGCCAGCAGCTTAAAAGGCAGGGGATTGTACAATGAGCAGTTCTTC. Translation gives CASSLKGRGLYNEQFF. The rearrangement links TRBV7-2 to TRBJ2-1; tentative D call: TRBD1 (6 bases). The CDR3 runs 16 residues. Germline V lookup: CDR1 SGHTA, CDR2 FQGNSA. Trimming left V 2 bases short and J 4 bases short, with 15 bases between.

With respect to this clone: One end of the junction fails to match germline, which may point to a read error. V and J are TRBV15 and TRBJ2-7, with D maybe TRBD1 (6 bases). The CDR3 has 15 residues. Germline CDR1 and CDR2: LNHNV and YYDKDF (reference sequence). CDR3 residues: CATSRDPTGSYGQYF. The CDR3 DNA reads TGTGCCACCAGCAGAGATCCGACAGGCTCCTACGGGCAGTACTTC. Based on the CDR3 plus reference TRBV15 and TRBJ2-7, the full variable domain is DAMVIQNPRYQVTQFGKPVTLSCSQTLNHNVMYWYQQKSSQAPKLLFHYYDKDFNNEADTPDNFQSRRPNTSFCFLDIRSPGLGDTAMYLCATSRDPTGSYGQYFGPGTRLTVT.

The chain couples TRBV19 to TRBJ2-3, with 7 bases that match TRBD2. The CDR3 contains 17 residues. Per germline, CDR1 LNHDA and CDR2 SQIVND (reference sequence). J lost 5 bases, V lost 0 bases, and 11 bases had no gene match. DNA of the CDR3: TGTGCCAGTAGTATAGATCGGGGAGGGATGGTCAGAGATACGCAGTATTTT. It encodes CASSIDRGGMVRDTQYF. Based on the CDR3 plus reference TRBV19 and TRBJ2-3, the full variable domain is DGGITQSPKYLFRKEGQNVTLSCEQNLNHDAMYWYRQDPGQGLRLIYYSQIVNDFQKGDIAEGYSVSREKKESFPLTVTSAQKNPTAFYLCASSIDRGGMVRDTQYFGPGTRLTVL.

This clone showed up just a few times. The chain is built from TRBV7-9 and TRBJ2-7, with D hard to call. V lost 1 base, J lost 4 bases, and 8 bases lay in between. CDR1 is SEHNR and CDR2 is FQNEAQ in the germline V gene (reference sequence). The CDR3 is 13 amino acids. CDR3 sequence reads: CASSLVAQYEQYF. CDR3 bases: TGTGCCAGCAGCTTAGTGGCTCAGTACGAGCAGTACTTC.

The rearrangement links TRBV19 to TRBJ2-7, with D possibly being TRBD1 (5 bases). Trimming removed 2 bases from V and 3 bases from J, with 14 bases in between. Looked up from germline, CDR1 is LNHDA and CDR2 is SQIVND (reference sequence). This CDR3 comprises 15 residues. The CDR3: CASSIKPQESYEQYF. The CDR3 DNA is TGTGCCAGTAGTATAAAGCCACAGGAAAGCTACGAGCAGTACTTC. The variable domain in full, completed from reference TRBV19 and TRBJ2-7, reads DGGITQSPKYLFRKEGQNVTLSCEQNLNHDAMYWYRQDPGQGLRLIYYSQIVNDFQKGDIAEGYSVSREKKESFPLTVTSAQKNPTAFYLCASSIKPQESYEQYFGPGTRLTVT.

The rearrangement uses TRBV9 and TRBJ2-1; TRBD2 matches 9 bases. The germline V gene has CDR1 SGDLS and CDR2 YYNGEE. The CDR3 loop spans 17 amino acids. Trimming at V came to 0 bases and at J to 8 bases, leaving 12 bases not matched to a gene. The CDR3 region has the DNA TGTGCCAGCAGCGTAGGAGTCCTAGCGGGATCTTTCGATGAGCAGTTCTTC. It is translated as CASSVGVLAGSFDEQFF.

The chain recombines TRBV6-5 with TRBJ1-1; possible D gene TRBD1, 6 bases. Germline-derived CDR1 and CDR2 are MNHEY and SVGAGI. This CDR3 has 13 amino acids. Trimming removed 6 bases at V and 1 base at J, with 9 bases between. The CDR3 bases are TGTGCCAGCAGAACACAGGGGAACACTGAAGCTTTCTTT. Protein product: CASRTQGNTEAFF.

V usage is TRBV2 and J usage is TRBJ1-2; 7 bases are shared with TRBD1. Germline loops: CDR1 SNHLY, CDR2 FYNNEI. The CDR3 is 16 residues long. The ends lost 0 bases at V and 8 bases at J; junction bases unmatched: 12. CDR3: CASSEALRGGARGYTF. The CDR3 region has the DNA TGTGCCAGCAGTGAAGCGCTTCGAGGGGGCGCGAGGGGCTACACCTTC.